This record concerns one TCR beta chain sequence. The antigen remains unidentified. The CDR3 is made up of 18 amino acids. Trimming took off 4 bases at V and 0 bases at J, with 20 bases between the two ends. Per germline, CDR1 SEHNR and CDR2 FQNEAQ (reference sequence). RNA transcripts provided the source from which TCR beta CDR3 regions were amplified. HTBI primers were the set used in a first-round RT-PCR of the TCR CDR3. Via MiXCR, TCRdb re-called the multiplex PCR reads, giving one row per CDR3 protein. The table lists 700,000 or so distinct CDR3 sequences, 15% to 20% of them singletons, with around 7.7% in the top ten. The sample comes from a study of T cells in Graves' hyperthyroidism and ophthalmopathy. Study outcomes and limitations: Peripheral blood also featured most of the thyroid clonotypes expanded above 0.001.

The TCR was taken from a man in his late teens or twenties with Graves' hyperthyroidism. The chain links TRBV7-9 to TRBJ2-3; TRBD2 might be the D (5 bases). Input material: blood. CDR3 region: CASSSPSGSGISTDTQYF. The CDR3 DNA is TGTGCCAGCAGCTCCCCCTCGGGGAGCGGCATAAGCACAGATACGCAGTATTTT. Drawing the rest from reference TRBV7-9 and TRBJ2-3, the complete variable domain is DTGVSQNPRHKITKRGQNVTFRCDPISEHNRLYWYRQTLGQGPEFLTYFQNEAQLEKSRLLSDRFSAERPKGSFSTLEIQRTEQGDSAMYLCASSSPSGSGISTDTQYFGPGTRLTVL.